This T cell receptor beta chain emerged from a study of cytomegalovirus exposure and HLA in healthy donors (dated 2017 in TCRdb). With respect to the entire study: According to an earlier analysis of around 600 of the donors, 200 million or so T cells yielded 117 million unique TCR beta sequences and 276 Gb of sequence data. The study aimed to test whether signatures of past pathogen exposure could be identified by cataloging public T cell receptors. Every repertoire in the discovery cohort had been generated on one and the same sequencing platform. Roughly 5 DR-DQ haplotypes were treated as single units for association and clustering because of strong linkage in the cohort. About 300 gigabases of sequencing data and around 87 million unique TCR sequences were included in an early release covering about 700 HLA-typed donors. In addition to the first cohort of roughly 700 subjects, a separate validation cohort of around 110 different subjects was used. Donor age, sex, ethnicity and CMV serostatus were compiled alongside the repertoire data. On average, roughly 240,000 unique TCR beta nucleotide sequences were sequenced per donor among roughly 430 genotyped donors of the cohort, with roughly a sixth of those sequences being non-productive. To predict cytomegalovirus infection status, the study combined high-throughput TCR immunosequencing, statistical association of individual TCRs with disease status, and machine learning. Genome-wide SNP genotypes for about three fifths of the 666 donors were used in a later genetic analysis, which treated that subset as a discovery cohort. The number of typed donors differed by locus: about 620-630 for A, B, C, DRB1 and DQB1; some 500 for DQA1; around 610 for DPA1; and some 470 for DPB1. In a later analysis, previously published TCR beta repertoires from roughly 710 donors were re-analyzed and high-resolution HLA genotyping was added so that TCR occurrence patterns could be studied. In the later analysis, no new phenotypic data were used to find candidate immune exposures; instead, reliance was placed on TCR beta sequences and their occurrence across donors. The study used immunosequencing to profile the T cell repertoires of about 670 subjects and linked those repertoires to cytomegalovirus serostatus. Of the roughly 400 genotyped donors, approximately 81% were placed in the genetic ancestry cluster associated with self-reported Caucasian donors. HLA typing covered class I and class II loci at four-digit resolution. An earlier analysis of several hundred of the donors used high-throughput TCR beta sequencing to judge whether each TCR beta V gene segment behaved as functional or pseudogenic. Study-wide conclusions, independent of this receptor: Correlated functional status among segregating V segments might be attributable to linkage disequilibrium, but an unknown experimental factor could not be ruled out. A later analysis reported that several top co-occurrence clusters appeared linked to parvovirus B19, influenza, CMV and Epstein-Barr virus. In both the original and validation cohorts, the classifier was reported to diagnose cytomegalovirus status with high specificity and sensitivity. Most CMV-associated TCR beta chains appeared to be HLA-restricted in a later analysis, and the HLA associations seemed to be driven largely by CMV exposure. Because counts were too low, seventeen rarely observed V segments, including chromosome 9 orphons, were excluded from the earlier analysis of several hundred of the donors. Compared with equally common non-associated chains, HLA-associated TCR beta chains in a later analysis were more clonally expanded and had lower generation probabilities. The authors suggested that the approach could potentially be generalized to other disease states and immunological phenotypes. Because HLA typing was missing for some donors at each locus, association tests included only the typed subset. In a later genetic analysis, a missense DCLRE1C variant was associated with V-gene and J-gene trimming of TCR beta chains, and the association was replicated in an independent cohort. In this cohort, only TCR beta chains were sequenced, and detectable features were limited by the absence of alpha or paired-chain data. Immune exposure information for the cohort was limited to CMV serostatus. A few of the identified cytomegalovirus-associated TCR beta chains were confirmed in vitro to be specific for cytomegalovirus antigens. The sequencing pipeline was judged likely to have produced a cluster of highly shared sequence variants as a technical artifact. Compared with the approximately 710-donor mean, donors in an Asian-associated ancestry cluster had fewer N-insertions in productive TCRs, according to a later genetic analysis. When HLA alleles, especially DR and DQ, strongly co-occurred, TCR associations were difficult to assign to individual alleles. While some public TCRs were present in many individuals, most TCR sequences turned up only very rarely across donors. Sequencing depth was assumed to be roughly uniform across donors in the presence/absence analyses, though that assumption may not hold. The 87-base-pair reads could not distinguish some IMGT-functional V segments, including TRBV6-2 and TRBV6-3, so those segments were excluded. A total of 150 or so TCR beta chains were listed by the study as associated with cytomegalovirus. A later analysis associated around 16,000 TCR beta sequences with specific HLA alleles at a false discovery rate of 0.05. A further reported finding was that TCR beta sequences accurately predicted the HLA-A and HLA-B alleles for most subjects in the first cohort. In a later analysis, TCR association rates were found to vary across HLA loci, with the most associated TCRs seen for DRB1 alleles and the fewest for HLA-C alleles. In an earlier analysis of 587 of the donors, most TCR beta V segments appeared in productive rearrangements about 87% or about 30% of the time, broadly matching IMGT annotations.

With regard to this clone: No cognate antigen has been identified for it. No base-level quality is on record; no much larger clone is a single base apart.

The CDR3 has 13 amino acids, counting the end cysteine and phenylalanine. Only the CDR3 region is kept as DNA, spanning 39 bases read in frame from base 1. Trimmed from V: 5 bases; trimmed from J: 4 bases; junction bases lacking a gene match: 5. The germline V gene yields MNHEY for CDR1 and SVGAGI for CDR2. The cohort comprised approximately 700 healthy bone marrow donors. Cohort members were all nominally healthy when sampled, although unrecorded immune exposures were likely present. The donor tested CMV seronegative and was one of the 352 seronegative cohort members. A peripheral blood sample was collected from each donor, and TCR beta sequencing was performed on peripheral blood mononuclear cells. The Qiagen DNeasy Blood Extraction Kit was used to extract genomic DNA from the blood cell samples. Library prep was done by the immunoSEQ multiplex PCR assay. A mixture of 60 forward primers for TCR Vbeta segments and 13 reverse primers for TCR Jbeta segments was used in the multiplex PCR. The CDR3 region of rearranged TCR beta genes was amplified from genomic DNA with a multiplex PCR assay. The Illumina HiSeq System was used to sequence the amplified TCR beta libraries as 87-base-pair reads. On the authors' methods: In a later analysis, 70 million to 95 million unique TCR beta chains were counted across the 650 to 700 repertoires, and roughly 11 million of these chains were shared by at least two donors. Raw reads were error-corrected and collapsed into unique sequences with a nearest-neighbor algorithm that merged closely related sequences to remove PCR and sequencing errors. CDR3 sequences were aligned to IMGT reference sequences to assign V, D and J gene segments. For a sequence to be retained, a match of at least six nucleotides to both a V gene segment and a J gene segment was required. Rearrangements were classified as productive when the CDR3 lacked stop codons and remained in frame with V and J, and all other rearrangements were classified as non-productive. CDR3 was defined according to IMGT convention as the region running from the second conserved V-encoded cysteine to the conserved J-encoded phenylalanine. Sequences without an unambiguous match to a single V gene segment were excluded from the earlier analysis of approximately 600 of the donors. An earlier analysis of over 450 of the donors classified V segments as functional when productive rearrangements were above 56.7% and as segregating when the standard deviation between donors was above 5%. A statistical classification framework was developed to diagnose cytomegalovirus status using the catalog of TCR beta chain sequences. In a later analysis, TCR nucleotide sequences were compared against IMGT/GENE-DB human TR gene sequences so that V and J genes could be assigned. The TCRdist pipeline was used in a later analysis to assign CDR3 sequences and most-parsimonious VDJ recombination scenarios. In a later analysis, each TCR beta chain was defined by its CDR3 amino acid sequence together with its V-gene family, and reads without a unique V-gene family were excluded. To address suspected cross-contamination and a sequencing artifact, a later analysis removed around 600 highly shared, low-generation-probability nucleotide sequences. A later analysis calculated a clonal expansion index for each public chain from normalized within-repertoire ranks of inferred template counts. In a later analysis, generation probabilities were computed using a VDJ recombination model fitted to out-of-frame rearrangements, and the results were checked against IGoR. In a later analysis, TCR-TCR, TCR-HLA and TCR-CMV co-occurrence was scored with hypergeometric tests, and a repertoire-size bias correction was applied to TCR pairs. A later analysis estimated false discovery rates by permuting HLA or CMV assignments 20 times. A later analysis grouped co-occurring TCRs with DBSCAN, adding TCRdist sequence similarity when clustering within HLA-allele-positive subsets. For co-occurrence clustering, repertoires with fewer than 30,000 or more than 120,000 public chains were excluded, along with a handful of repertoires with anomalous nucleotide sharing. The table comes from immuneACCESS by way of TCRdb, which keeps in-frame sequences with V and J called. Part of the clones is missing from these tables; in studies checked, under half for an unresolved V gene and the rest for unknown reasons. The DNA was the basis for D and trimming; V, J and clone size are from that table. Recorded for this sample are about 200,000 clones; around 81% of them occurred a single time. Clones ranked in the top ten supply approximately 2% of the sample.

The rearranged segments are TRBV6-5 and TRBJ2-7; 7 middle bases align to TRBD1. This clonotype was sampled from a man younger than 35 in good health and CMV-seronegative. The sample was PBMCs. The DNA reads as follows: TGTGCCAGCAGTACCGACAGGGCTTACGAGCAGTACTTC. This translates into CASSTDRAYEQYF.